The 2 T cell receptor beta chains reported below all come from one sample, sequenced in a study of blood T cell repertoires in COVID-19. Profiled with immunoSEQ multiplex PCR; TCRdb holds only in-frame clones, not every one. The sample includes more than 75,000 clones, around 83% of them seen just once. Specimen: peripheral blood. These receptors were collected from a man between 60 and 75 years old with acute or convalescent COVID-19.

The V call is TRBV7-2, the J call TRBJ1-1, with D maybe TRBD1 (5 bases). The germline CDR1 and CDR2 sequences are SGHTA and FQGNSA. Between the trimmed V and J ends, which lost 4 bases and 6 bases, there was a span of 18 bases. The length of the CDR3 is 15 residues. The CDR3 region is CASSSVDRLRSEAFF. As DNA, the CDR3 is TGTGCCAGCAGCTCAGTCGACAGATTGCGTTCTGAAGCTTTCTTT.

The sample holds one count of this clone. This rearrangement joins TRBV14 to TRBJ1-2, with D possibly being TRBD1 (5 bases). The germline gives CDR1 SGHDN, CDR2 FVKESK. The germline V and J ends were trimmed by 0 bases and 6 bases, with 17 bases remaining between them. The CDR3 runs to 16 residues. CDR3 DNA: TGTGCCAGCAGCCAAGATCCTAAGGGGCGTATGGATGGCTACACCTTC. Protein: CASSQDPKGRMDGYTF.